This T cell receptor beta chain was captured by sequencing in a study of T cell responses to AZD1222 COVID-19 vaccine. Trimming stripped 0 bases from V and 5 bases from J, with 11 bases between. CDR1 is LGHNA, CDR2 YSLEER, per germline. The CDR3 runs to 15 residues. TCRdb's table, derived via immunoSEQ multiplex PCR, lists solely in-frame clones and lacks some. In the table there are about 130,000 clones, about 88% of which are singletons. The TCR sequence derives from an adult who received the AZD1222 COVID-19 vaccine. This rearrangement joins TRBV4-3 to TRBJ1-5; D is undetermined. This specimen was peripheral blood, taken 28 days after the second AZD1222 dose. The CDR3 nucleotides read TGCGCCAGCAGCCAAGACCAACGGGAGGATCAGCCCCAGCATTTT. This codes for CASSQDQREDQPQHF.